Below, 16 T cell receptor beta chains from the same sample are listed, as sequenced in a study of cytomegalovirus exposure and HLA in healthy donors. The study ran its PCR with 60 Vbeta and 13 Jbeta primers. Here immunoSEQ multiplex PCR was the method, and the copy in TCRdb shows in-frame clones only, minus some. The table lists some 210,000 clones, about 85% of them singletons. Sequenced input: PBMCs. Source of these receptors: a woman between 50 and 59 years old in good health and CMV-seropositive.

The V and J genes are TRBV10-1 and TRBJ2-7; TRBD2 matches 9 bases. The CDR3 has 15 amino acids. CDR1 is WNHNN, CDR2 SYGVQD, per germline (reference sequence). Trimming removed 4 bases from V and 2 bases from J; junction bases left unmatched: 6. The CDR3 nucleotides are TGCGCCAGCAGTGGGGAAGCGGGGGGAACCTACGAGCAGTACTTC. Its translation is CASSGEAGGTYEQYF.

CDR3 in DNA: TGTGCCAGCAGCGGGGGGGAGGGCAGTCTGGCATCAGGGGCCAACGTCCTGACTTTC. Protein: CASSGGEGSLASGANVLTF. The chain couples TRBV11-2 to TRBJ2-6; 7 bases line up with TRBD2. Germline CDR1 reads SGHAT; CDR2 reads FQNNGV. This CDR3 is built from 19 residues. V gave up 5 bases and J gave up 4 bases; unmatched junction bases: 17. Filled out from reference TRBV11-2 and TRBJ2-6, the complete variable domain reads EAGVAQSPRYKIIEKRQSVAFWCNPISGHATLYWYQQILGQGPKLLIQFQNNGVVDDSQLPKDRFSAERLKGVDSTLKIQPAKLEDSAVYLCASSGGEGSLASGANVLTFGAGSRLTVL.

The chain joins TRBV30 to TRBJ2-5; 11 bases match TRBD2. This CDR3 is 14 amino acids long. From germline, CDR1 is GTSNPN and CDR2 SVGIG (reference sequence). Losses at the gene ends were 4 bases for V and 5 bases for J; bases not matched to a gene: 6. CDR3 region: CAWTPLAGGETQYF. CDR3 coding DNA: TGTGCCTGGACCCCCCTAGCGGGGGGCGAGACCCAGTACTTC. The variable domain in full, with the rest retrieved from reference TRBV30 and TRBJ2-5, is SQTIHQWPATLVQPVGSPLSLECTVEGTSNPNLYWYRQAAGRGLQLLFYSVGIGQISSEVPQNLSASRPQDRQFILSSKKLLLSDSGFYLCAWTPLAGGETQYFGPGTRLLVL.

The chain combines TRBV7-9 with TRBJ1-4; D is uncertain. The ends were cut back, 5 bases at V and 6 bases at J, with 7 bases in the middle. CDR1 is SEHNR and CDR2 is FQNEAQ in the germline V gene (reference sequence). The CDR3 loop spans 12 amino acids. The CDR3 sequence is CASSRQYEKLFF. The DNA of the CDR3 is TGTGCCAGCAGCCGCCAGTATGAAAAACTGTTTTTT.

The DNA for the CDR3 is TGTGCCAGCAGTGAATGGTTTGGCAGGGGAAGTGAAAAACTGTTTTTT. Amino acids: CASSEWFGRGSEKLFF. The J gene is TRBJ1-4, the V gene TRBV6-1; D might be TRBD1 (6 bases). The CDR3 covers 16 residues. Germline assignment: CDR1 MNHNS and CDR2 SASEGT. With 2 bases removed from V and 7 bases from J, the gap between germline ends came to 17 bases.

This rearrangement joins TRBV14 to TRBJ2-2, with D maybe TRBD1 (6 bases). The germline V gene encodes CDR1 SGHDN and CDR2 FVKESK. This CDR3 is 16 amino acids long. V was cut by 5 bases and J by 8 bases, with 21 bases left in between. This CDR3 reads CASSKLAGVAGGELFF. Written as DNA, the CDR3 is TGTGCCAGCAGCAAGCTTGCAGGGGTCGCTGGAGGGGAGCTGTTTTTT.

The V and J genes are TRBV7-6 and TRBJ1-1; D call uncertain. The CDR3 has 13 residues. The V gene lost 1 base and the J gene lost 1 base, with 4 bases spanning the gap. Germline lookup yields CDR1 SGHVS and CDR2 FNYEAQ. The CDR3 loop reads CASSLDKNTEAFF. CDR3 sequence (DNA): TGTGCCAGCAGCTTAGACAAGAACACTGAAGCTTTCTTT.

V usage is TRBV5-4 and J usage is TRBJ2-7; 7 bases map to TRBD1. CDR1 is SGHNT, CDR2 YYREEE, per germline (reference sequence). The CDR3 consists of 13 residues. The trim removed 0 bases at V and 6 bases at J, leaving 3 bases unmatched. Written as DNA, the CDR3 is TGTGCCAGCAGCTTGGACAGGGGTTCCGAGCAGTACTTC. Residues: CASSLDRGSEQYF.

The chain is built from TRBV30 and TRBJ1-1, with 7 bases that match TRBD1. Germline CDR1 reads GTSNPN; CDR2 reads SVGIG (reference sequence). The CDR3 consists of 14 residues. The ends lost 2 bases at V and 4 bases at J; junction bases unmatched: 7. DNA of the CDR3: TGTGCCTGGAGTACAGGCAGGGGGGCCACTGAAGCTTTCTTT. Translation: CAWSTGRGATEAFF.

The chain uses TRBV5-1 and TRBJ1-6; 7 bases align to TRBD1. Germline V lookup: CDR1 SGHRS, CDR2 YFSETQ. The J segment lost 5 bases and the V segment lost 5 bases, leaving 7 bases of the junction unmatched. This CDR3 contains 15 residues. CDR3 in amino acids: CASRLGGGDNSPLHF. CDR3 in DNA: TGCGCCAGCAGATTAGGGGGCGGAGATAATTCACCCCTCCACTTT.

The CDR3 region is CASRGGPHLTEKLFF. Written as DNA, the CDR3 is TGTGCCAGCAGGGGAGGTCCCCATTTGACGGAAAAACTGTTTTTT. This rearrangement joins TRBV2 to TRBJ1-4; D unclear. CDR1 and CDR2 (germline): SNHLY, FYNNEI. The V and J ends lost 6 bases and 8 bases respectively, with 19 bases between them. The CDR3 loop spans 15 amino acids.

V gene TRBV6-6 combines with J gene TRBJ1-6; 7 nucleotides align to TRBD1. CDR1 and CDR2 from the germline V gene are MNHNY and SVGAGI (reference sequence). The CDR3 runs to 14 residues. The junction had 8 bases not matched to a gene; V was cut back by 6 bases and J by 9 bases. Written as DNA, the CDR3 is TGTGCCAGCAGACCTCAGGGGGTTCTTTCACCCCTCCACTTT. This gives the protein CASRPQGVLSPLHF.

J is TRBJ2-7 and V is TRBV6-1; 11 bases map to TRBD1. Germline assignment: CDR1 MNHNS and CDR2 SASEGT. V was clipped by 2 bases and J by 3 bases; unmatched bases: 9. CDR3 length equals 17 residues. The CDR3 DNA is TGTGCCAGCAGTGAACACGACCCGGGACAGGGGGTCTACGAGCAGTACTTC. The encoded protein is CASSEHDPGQGVYEQYF.

V usage is TRBV18 and J usage is TRBJ2-1; D may be TRBD2 (5 bases). Trimming took 3 bases from V and 8 from J, leaving 8 bases between them. The germline V gene encodes CDR1 KGHSH and CDR2 LQKENI. CDR3 length: 12 amino acids. CDR3 coding DNA: TGTGCCAGCTCACCCCGGGGTGATGAGCAGTTCTTC. This translates into CASSPRGDEQFF. The full variable domain, its missing parts supplied by reference TRBV18 and TRBJ2-1, is NAGVMQNPRHLVRRRGQEARLRCSPMKGHSHVYWYRQLPEEGLKFMVYLQKENIIDESGMPKERFSAEFPKEGPSILRIQQVVRGDSAAYFCASSPRGDEQFFGPGTRLTVL.

The chain couples TRBV9 to TRBJ1-2, with 8 bases matching TRBD1. The CDR3 extends over 14 amino acids. CDR1 and CDR2 from the germline V gene are SGDLS and YYNGEE. V shed 4 bases and J 6 bases; nucleotides not matched to a gene: 8. The CDR3 DNA reads TGTGCCAGCAGCCCGACGGACAGGGATCATGGCTACACCTTC. Its protein is CASSPTDRDHGYTF.

This chain connects TRBV7-6 to TRBJ2-5; D might be TRBD2 (5 bases). Gene TRBJ2-7 matches the end of the DNA better, so the J call may be wrong. Germline-derived CDR1 and CDR2 are SGHVS and FNYEAQ. CDR3 length equals 15 residues. For the CDR3, the DNA is TGTGCCAGCAGCTTAGCCCCCGGGGTGGGCTACGAGCAGTACTTC. This translates into CASSLAPGVGYEQYF.